The clone carrying this TCR beta chain occurred a few times. Sample treatment: oral pan-JAK inhibitor, 5-10 mg twice daily. cDNA serving as the sequencing template came from extracted, reverse transcribed RNA. Sequencing used immunoSEQ multiplex PCR; TCRdb keeps in-frame clones, though not all of them. The sample consists of around 140,000 clones, 45% to 65% of them appearing once. The data were obtained in a study of CD8+ T cells in alopecia areata. The CDR3 extends over 13 amino acids. V lost 4 bases and J lost 5; bases outside the gene matches: 6. Germline loops: CDR1 SQVTM, CDR2 ANQGSEA. The source of this sequence is a human donor with alopecia areata. J is TRBJ1-2 and V is TRBV29-1; TRBD1 agrees at 8 bases. The source was CD8+ T cells sorted from blood, collected at week 4, from a patient treated with tofacitinib. CDR3 amino acids: CSVGQGAGYGYTF. Here the CDR3 DNA reads TGCAGCGTTGGGCAGGGGGCAGGATATGGCTACACCTTC.